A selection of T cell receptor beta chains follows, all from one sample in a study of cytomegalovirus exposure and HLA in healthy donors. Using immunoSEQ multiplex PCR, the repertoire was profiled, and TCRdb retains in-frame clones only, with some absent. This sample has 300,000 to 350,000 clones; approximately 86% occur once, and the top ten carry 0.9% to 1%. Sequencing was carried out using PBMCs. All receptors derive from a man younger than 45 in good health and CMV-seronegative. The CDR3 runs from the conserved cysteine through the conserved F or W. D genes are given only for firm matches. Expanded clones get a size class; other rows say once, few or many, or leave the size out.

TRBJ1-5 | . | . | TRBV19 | CASSIGGGLGNQPQHF | TGTGCCAGTAGTATAGGTGGGGGCCTCGGAAATCAGCCCCAGCATTTT
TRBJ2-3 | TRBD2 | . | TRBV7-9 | CASSFIGLAVDTQYF | TGTGCCAGCAGCTTTATCGGACTAGCGGTTGATACGCAGTATTTT
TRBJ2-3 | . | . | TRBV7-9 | CASSLAGSRTDTQYF | TGTGCCAGCAGCTTAGCGGGCAGCCGCACAGATACGCAGTATTTT
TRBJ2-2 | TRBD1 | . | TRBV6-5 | CASHPTGITGELFF | TGTGCCAGCCACCCGACAGGGATCACCGGGGAGCTGTTTTTT
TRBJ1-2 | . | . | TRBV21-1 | CASSKGREWDTF | TGTGCCAGCAGCAAAGGACGGGAATGGGACACCTTC
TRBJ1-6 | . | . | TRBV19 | CASRPISDAYNSPLHF | TGTGCCAGTAGGCCAATCAGCGACGCCTATAATTCACCCCTCCACTTT
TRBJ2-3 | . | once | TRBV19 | CASSNHRGGADTQYF | TGTGCCAGTAGTAATCACCGCGGGGGCGCAGATACGCAGTATTTT
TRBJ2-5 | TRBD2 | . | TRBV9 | CASSESGGVGETQYF | TGTGCCAGCAGCGAGAGCGGGGGGGTCGGGGAGACCCAGTACTTC
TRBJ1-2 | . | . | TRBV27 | CASSYRREFSVYGYTF | TGTGCCAGCAGCTACCGCCGGGAATTCAGCGTCTATGGCTACACCTTC
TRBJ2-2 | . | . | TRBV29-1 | CSAGRTTGELFF | TGCAGCGCCGGACGGACTACCGGGGAGCTGTTTTTT
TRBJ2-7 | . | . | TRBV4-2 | CASSQERGDHYEQYF | TGTGCCAGCAGCCAAGAACGGGGAGACCACTACGAGCAGTACTTC
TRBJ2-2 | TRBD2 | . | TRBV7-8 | CASSFASGGALYGELFF | TGTGCCAGCAGCTTTGCTAGCGGGGGGGCTTTATACGGGGAGCTGTTTTTT
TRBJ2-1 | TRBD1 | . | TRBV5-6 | CASSLPGQGRDEQFF | TGTGCCAGCAGCTTGCCGGGACAGGGAAGGGATGAGCAGTTCTTC
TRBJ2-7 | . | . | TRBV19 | CASSLQVLGPYEQYF | TGTGCCAGTAGTTTACAGGTCCTTGGCCCCTACGAGCAGTACTTC
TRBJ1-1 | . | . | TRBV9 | CASSVASTALEAFF | TGTGCCAGCAGCGTAGCTTCGACAGCACTTGAAGCTTTCTTT
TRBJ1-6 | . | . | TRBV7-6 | CASSFGYGNNSPLHF | TGTGCCAGCAGCTTCGGATACGGGAATAATTCACCCCTCCACTTT
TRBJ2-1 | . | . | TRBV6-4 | CASSDSGDTYNEQFF | TGTGCCAGCAGTGACTCAGGAGATACCTACAATGAGCAGTTCTTC
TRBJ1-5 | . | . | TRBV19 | CASSAGVPSNQPQHF | TGTGCCAGTAGTGCGGGAGTTCCTAGCAATCAGCCCCAGCATTTT
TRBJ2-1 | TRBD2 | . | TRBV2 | CATQEGLAGGREQFF | TGTGCCACCCAAGAGGGACTAGCGGGGGGGCGCGAGCAGTTCTTC
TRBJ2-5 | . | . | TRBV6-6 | CASSYYRGREETQYF | TGTGCCAGCAGTTACTACCGGGGGAGAGAAGAGACCCAGTACTTC
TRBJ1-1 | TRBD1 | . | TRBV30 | CARDRKDTEAFF | TGTGCCCGGGACAGGAAGGACACTGAAGCTTTCTTT
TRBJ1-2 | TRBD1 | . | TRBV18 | CASSTTGGYGYTF | TGTGCCAGCTCAACGACAGGGGGATATGGCTACACCTTC
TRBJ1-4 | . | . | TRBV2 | CASSESRVGNEKLFF | TGTGCCAGCAGTGAATCCAGGGTGGGTAATGAAAAACTGTTTTTT
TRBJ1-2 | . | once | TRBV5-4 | CASSLEEGPNYGYTF | TGTGCCAGCAGCTTGGAGGAGGGACCGAACTATGGCTACACCTTC
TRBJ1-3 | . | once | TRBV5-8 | CASSLAVDSHTIYF | TGTGCCAGCAGCTTGGCCGTTGACAGCCACACCATATATTTT
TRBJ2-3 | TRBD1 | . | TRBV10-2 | CASNRQGADTQYF | TGCGCCAGCAATAGACAGGGGGCAGATACGCAGTATTTT
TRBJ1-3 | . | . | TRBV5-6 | CASSLGQGYGNTIYF | TGTGCCAGCAGCTTGGGTCAGGGTTATGGAAACACCATATATTTT
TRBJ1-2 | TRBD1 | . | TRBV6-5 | CASSFNSDRGFWTF | TGTGCCAGCAGTTTCAATTCCGACAGGGGTTTTTGGACCTTC
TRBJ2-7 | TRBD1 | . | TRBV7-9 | CASSFPGTGAYEQYF | TGTGCCAGCAGCTTCCCCGGGACAGGTGCCTACGAGCAGTACTTC
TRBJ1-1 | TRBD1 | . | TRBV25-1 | CASSDVFLDRGLGTEAFF | TGTGCCAGCAGTGATGTATTTTTGGACAGGGGGCTGGGCACTGAAGCTTTCTTT
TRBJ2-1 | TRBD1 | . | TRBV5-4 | CASSATGQGYLVGQFF | TGTGCCAGCAGCGCCACCGGACAGGGATATCTCGTCGGGCAGTTCTTC
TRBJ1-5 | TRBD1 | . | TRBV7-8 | CASSPVGTGGRNQPQHF | TGTGCCAGCAGCCCAGTGGGGACAGGGGGGCGCAATCAGCCCCAGCATTTT
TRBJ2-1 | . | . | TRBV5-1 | CASSLGGTALKDEQFF | TGCGCCAGCAGCTTGGGCGGGACAGCGTTAAAGGATGAGCAGTTCTTC
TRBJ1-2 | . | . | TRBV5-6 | CASSSDSFWDYGYTF | TGTGCCAGCAGCTCGGACAGTTTTTGGGACTATGGCTACACCTTC
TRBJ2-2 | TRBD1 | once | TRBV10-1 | CASSDHGQGAGELFF | TGCGCCAGCAGTGACCATGGACAGGGGGCCGGGGAGCTGTTTTTT